This T cell receptor (beta chain) was identified during a study of blood T cells in healthy people across ages. This CDR3 has 16 amino acids. Looked up from germline, CDR1 is SGHRS and CDR2 is YFSETQ. V was clipped by 1 base and J by 7 bases; unmatched bases: 8. Alongside a J-beta primer mix, a sample-barcoded 5' primer served in a second PCR lasting about 7 to 12 cycles. TCRdb recomputed calls from the 5' RACE reads with MiXCR, one row per CDR3 protein. The table shows 1.2 million to 1.5 million distinct CDR3 sequences, with approximately 40% occurring only once. This clonotype showed up just a few times.

The TCR originated in a woman younger than 30 in good health. What was sequenced was blood. The J gene is TRBJ1-6, the V gene TRBV5-1, with 7 bases that match TRBD1. The CDR3 DNA sequence: TGCGCCAGCAGCTTGCCGAAGGGGGCAGGAAATTCACCCCTCCACTTT. Its translation: CASSLPKGAGNSPLHF.